Presented here are 25 T cell receptor beta chains from one specimen sequenced in a study of vaccination and CD4 T cells after COVID-19. Antigens for these TCRs are unknown. Indicated treatment: roughly 11-day PBMC culture with coronavirus spike peptide pools or control peptides (ViraFEST assay). The Oncomine TCR Beta short-read assay was applied to DNA of cultured CD4+ T cells. In TCRdb, the PCR reads were re-called with MiXCR into one record per CDR3 protein. The sample carries some 14,000 distinct CDR3 sequences, roughly 56% recorded once. What was sequenced was CD4+ T cells from blood, cultured in vitro. These receptors were collected from a human donor who had recovered from COVID-19.

This clonotype showed up just a few times. V gene TRBV2 combines with J gene TRBJ2-2; 8 nucleotides agree with TRBD1. The CDR3 sequence is 17 residues long. Trimming cost V 1 base and J 3 bases; bases outside gene matches: 7. Germline values: CDR1 SNHLY, CDR2 FYNNEI. In DNA form, the CDR3 reads TGTGCCAGCAGTGAAGAGAGGACAGGGTTTTACACCGGGGAGCTGTTTTTT. The encoded protein is CASSEERTGFYTGELFF.

The V and J genes are TRBV6-1 and TRBJ1-3, with 10 nucleotides matching TRBD1. The germline gives CDR1 MNHNS, CDR2 SASEGT. The length of the CDR3 is 16 residues. The J segment lost 4 bases and the V segment lost 10 bases, leaving 13 bases of the junction unmatched. CDR3 amino acids: CATKPGTGVEGNTIYF. The DNA for the CDR3 is TGTGCCACCAAGCCCGGGACAGGGGTTGAGGGAAACACCATATATTTT.

V and J are TRBV12-3 or TRBV12-4 and TRBJ1-2, with 10 nucleotides matching TRBD1. The CDR3 has 13 residues. V shed 5 bases and J 6 bases; nucleotides not matched to a gene: 3. The CDR3, as DNA: TGTGCCAGCAGTCCCGGGACAGGGGATGGCTACACCTTC. Translation: CASSPGTGDGYTF.

This rearrangement joins TRBV20-1 to TRBJ2-1; TRBD2 might be the D (5 bases). V was pared by 2 bases and J by 5 bases, with 19 bases between. Germline values: CDR1 DFQATT, CDR2 SNEGSKA (reference sequence). There are 16 residues in the CDR3. CDR3 sequence: CSARPKAGLAHNEQFF. The CDR3, as DNA: TGCAGTGCTAGACCCAAGGCCGGACTGGCCCACAATGAGCAGTTCTTC.

The chain links TRBV10-2 to TRBJ1-3; TRBD1 might be the D (6 bases). The germline CDR1 and CDR2 sequences are WSHSY and SAAADI. V dropped 6 bases and J dropped 9 bases, with 21 bases sitting between them. The CDR3 is made up of 15 amino acids. Written as DNA, the CDR3 is TGCGCCAGCAGGACCATGGGGGCCAACTCCGGCACCATATATTTT. Translating gives CASRTMGANSGTIYF.

The rearrangement uses TRBV3-1 and TRBJ1-5; 7 nucleotides line up with TRBD1. The CDR3 sequence is 16 residues long. V was pared by 1 base and J by 3 bases, with 6 bases of the junction left unmatched. Germline V gene lookup returns CDR1 LGHDT and CDR2 YNNKEL (reference sequence). The CDR3 DNA sequence: TGTGCCAGCAGCCAAGGTAGTCAGGGGGACAATCAGCCCCAGCATTTT. As protein: CASSQGSQGDNQPQHF.

In the case of this clonotype: A read error may produce the germline difference seen at one junction end. This chain uses TRBV7-7 with TRBJ2-7, with 11 bases matching TRBD1. Germline V gene lookup returns CDR1 SSHAT and CDR2 FNYEAQ (reference sequence). There are 14 residues in the CDR3. The DNA of the CDR3 is TGTGCTAGCAGCCTATGGACAGGGGGCGGTGAGCAGTACTTC. Amino acid sequence: CASSLWTGGGEQYF.

V usage is TRBV12-3 or TRBV12-4 and J usage is TRBJ2-7; possible D gene TRBD2, 7 bases. Trimming shortened V by 4 bases and J by 5 bases, and 12 bases separated the two germline ends. CDR3 length equals 13 residues. The CDR3 DNA sequence: TGTGCCAGCAGTTGGGGGCGGGAGCACGAGCAGTACTTC. Amino acid sequence: CASSWGREHEQYF.

The chain combines TRBV7-2 with TRBJ2-7; maybe TRBD2 (5 bases). Trimming cost V 5 bases and J 0 bases, with 14 bases left between them. The CDR3 extends over 15 amino acids. Per the germline V gene, CDR1 is SGHTA and CDR2 is FQGNSA. The CDR3 sequence: CASSEGAGPSYEQYF. The CDR3 region has the DNA TGTGCCAGCAGCGAGGGCGCGGGTCCCTCCTACGAGCAGTACTTC.

This sequence joins TRBV6-5 and TRBJ1-1; D gene uncertain. CDR3 length: 14 amino acids. Germline values: CDR1 MNHEY, CDR2 SVGAGI. V was cut by 0 bases and J by 3 bases, with 8 bases left in between. CDR3 in DNA: TGTGCCAGCAGTTACTCAGGGAGTGACACTGAAGCTTTCTTT. Translation: CASSYSGSDTEAFF.

This clonotype occurred a few times. Here the CDR3 DNA reads TGTGCCAGCAGCCTGCCGGGCACCACTGAAGCTTTCTTT. Amino acid sequence: CASSLPGTTEAFF. The chain links TRBV7-9 to TRBJ1-1; D gene unclear. This CDR3 spans 13 amino acids. Trimming cost V 5 bases and J 4 bases, with 11 bases left between them. Germline values: CDR1 SEHNR, CDR2 FQNEAQ (reference sequence). Combining the CDR3 with reference TRBV7-9 and TRBJ1-1 gives the whole variable domain DTGVSQNPRHKITKRGQNVTFRCDPISEHNRLYWYRQTLGQGPEFLTYFQNEAQLEKSRLLSDRFSAERPKGSFSTLEIQRTEQGDSAMYLCASSLPGTTEAFFGQGTRLTVV.

The chain couples TRBV20-1 to TRBJ1-6; the D is unclear. Germline lookup yields CDR1 DFQATT and CDR2 SNEGSKA (reference sequence). Trimming removed 7 bases at V and 0 bases at J, with 13 bases between. This CDR3 has 15 amino acids. This CDR3 is CSVPHSRSYNSPLHF. The CDR3 region has the DNA TGCAGTGTTCCCCACAGCCGCTCCTATAATTCACCCCTCCACTTT.

This clonotype was detected only a few times. J is TRBJ2-7 and V is TRBV6-5, with 8 bases fitting TRBD2. In germline, CDR1 is MNHEY, CDR2 SVGAGI. The CDR3 totals 18 residues. The V gene end was trimmed by 0 bases and the J gene end by 4 bases; junction bases not matched to a gene: 14. The CDR3 bases are TGTGCCAGCAGTTACTCACCTCCCGGTGTAGCGGGAATGTACGAGCAGTACTTC. It encodes CASSYSPPGVAGMYEQYF.

V is TRBV20-1 and J is TRBJ2-5; D perhaps matches TRBD2 (6 bases). The CDR3 is 13 amino acids. V was cut by 6 bases and J by 4 bases, with 15 bases left in between. Germline V gives CDR1 DFQATT, CDR2 SNEGSKA (reference sequence). CDR3: CSAGEVGVETQYF. In DNA form, the CDR3 reads TGCAGTGCCGGGGAGGTTGGCGTAGAGACCCAGTACTTC.

This clonotype has just one count. The chain is built from TRBV7-2 and TRBJ2-1, with D possibly TRBD2 on 5 matching bases. CDR1 is SGHTA and CDR2 is FQGNSA in the germline V gene. The CDR3 totals 13 residues. The V end was cut by 7 bases, the J end by 12 bases, with 19 bases between. CDR3 amino acids: CASTSWRASGQFF. As DNA, the CDR3 is TGTGCCAGCACCAGTTGGCGGGCCTCCGGGCAGTTCTTC.

A few counts support this clonotype. The chain carries TRBV11-2 and TRBJ1-6; D may be TRBD1 (6 bases). V lost 2 bases to trimming and J lost 8 bases, with 10 bases between them. CDR3 size: 14 residues. Per the germline V gene, CDR1 is SGHAT and CDR2 is FQNNGV. The CDR3 loop is CASSLRGGDSPLHF. CDR3 DNA: TGTGCCAGCAGCTTACGTGGGGGCGATTCACCCCTCCACTTT.

Only a few counts were recorded for this clonotype. The CDR3 loop is CATLGQGYQPQHF. For the CDR3, the DNA is TGTGCCACCCTCGGGCAGGGCTATCAGCCCCAGCATTTT. The chain links TRBV6-1 to TRBJ1-5, with D possibly being TRBD1 (5 bases). Trimming left V 10 bases short and J 5 bases short, with 15 bases between. The CDR3 extends over 13 amino acids. The V gene's germline CDR1 is MNHNS and CDR2 SASEGT.

In its sample, this clonotype was seen a few times. This sequence joins TRBV20-1 and TRBJ2-7, with 11 bases matching TRBD1. V was clipped by 2 bases and J by 6 bases; unmatched bases: 6. This CDR3 contains 14 residues. Germline values: CDR1 DFQATT, CDR2 SNEGSKA (reference sequence). The CDR3 DNA sequence: TGCAGTGCTAGACCCCGGACAGGGGGCGGCGAGCAGTACTTC. Its translation is CSARPRTGGGEQYF.

The V and J genes are TRBV19 and TRBJ2-7; TRBD1 matches at 7 bases. The CDR3 has 15 residues. The V segment lost 0 bases and the J segment 0 bases; nucleotides outside the gene matches: 2. Germline V gene lookup returns CDR1 LNHDA and CDR2 SQIVND (reference sequence). CDR3 residues: CASSIDQGVSYEQYF. CDR3 coding DNA: TGTGCCAGTAGTATAGATCAGGGGGTCTCCTACGAGCAGTACTTC.

This clonotype occurred a few times. The rearrangement joins TRBV5-1 to TRBJ2-2; weak D call: TRBD1 (5 bases). Germline values: CDR1 SGHRS, CDR2 YFSETQ. Between the trimmed V and J ends, which lost 4 bases and 6 bases, there was a span of 16 bases. The CDR3 length is 15 residues. CDR3 sequence reads: CASSPGPRAAGELFF. For the CDR3, the DNA is TGCGCCAGCAGCCCTGGCCCCAGGGCGGCCGGGGAGCTGTTTTTT. The full variable domain, rest sourced from reference TRBV5-1 and TRBJ2-2, is KAGVTQTPRYLIKTRGQQVTLSCSPISGHRSVSWYQQTPGQGLQFLFEYFSETQRNKGNFPGRFSGRQFSNSRSEMNVSTLELGDSALYLCASSPGPRAAGELFFGEGSRLTVL.

This clonotype has just a few counts. V and J are TRBV20-1 and TRBJ1-2; no definite D call. Per the germline V gene, CDR1 is DFQATT and CDR2 is SNEGSKA (reference sequence). CDR3 length equals 13 residues. Deletions cut 1 base from V and 3 bases from J, with 9 bases between. The CDR3 sequence is CSARVSSHYGYTF. The CDR3 bases are TGCAGTGCTAGAGTTAGTAGTCACTATGGCTACACCTTC.

The rearrangement uses TRBV20-1 and TRBJ1-2, with 8 bases matching TRBD1. The CDR3 is 16 amino acids. V shed 1 base and J 1 base; nucleotides not matched to a gene: 8. Germline-derived CDR1 and CDR2 are DFQATT and SNEGSKA (reference sequence). CDR3 nucleotide sequence: TGCAGTGCTAGAGTGATTCCGGGACAGGATAACTATGGCTACACCTTC. Translation: CSARVIPGQDNYGYTF.

This clonotype is a singleton in its sample. The rearrangement uses TRBV15 and TRBJ2-7; D call uncertain. This CDR3 comprises 14 residues. V gave up 0 bases and J gave up 0 bases, with 6 bases separating them. Germline assignment: CDR1 LNHNV and CDR2 YYDKDF (reference sequence). CDR3 region: CATSREGSSYEQYF. The CDR3 nucleotides read TGTGCCACCAGCAGAGAGGGCAGCTCCTACGAGCAGTACTTC.

The chain is built from TRBV20-1 and TRBJ2-6, with 8 bases fitting TRBD1. From germline, CDR1 is DFQATT and CDR2 SNEGSKA (reference sequence). V gave up 6 bases and J gave up 0 bases; unmatched junction bases: 7. The CDR3 covers 16 residues. CDR3: CSAPGTGLSGANVLTF. For the CDR3, the DNA is TGCAGTGCCCCCGGGACAGGCCTCTCTGGGGCCAACGTCCTGACTTTC.

V is TRBV2 and J is TRBJ1-1; D call uncertain. The CDR3 consists of 16 residues. CDR1 SNHLY and CDR2 FYNNEI come from the germline V gene. V shed 2 bases and J shed 0 bases, with 13 bases lying between them. The CDR3: CASSELSKRMNTEAFF. The DNA of the CDR3 is TGTGCCAGCAGTGAACTTTCGAAGAGGATGAACACTGAAGCTTTCTTT.